This T cell receptor beta chain was obtained from a study of beta chain features in type 1 diabetes. Study overall: Healthy donors and patients had similar age, gender and cell yields. Study-level results: Resolution of whether HLA type affects TCRB rearrangement was not achieved here. Relative to healthy donors, patients appeared to have naive, central memory and Treg TCRB repertoires that were more similar. Moderately but significantly shorter TCRB CDR3s were found in Type 1 diabetes patients in all four CD4+ subsets.

The CDR3 contains 17 residues. CDR1 is SGHTA, CDR2 FQGNSA, per germline. The germline V and J ends were trimmed by 0 bases and 4 bases, with 18 bases remaining between them. Purities over 95% were achieved in all sorted populations. About this clone: The target antigen is unknown.

The authors reverse transcribed all of the isolated RNA, so sequencing captured expressed TCRB transcripts. The assay was immunoSEQ multiplex PCR, and TCRdb's table has in-frame clones only and misses some. The sample records roughly 150,000 clones, 7.5% to 8.5% being singletons. The V call is TRBV7-2, the J call TRBJ2-5; TRBD2 might be the D (7 bases). This clonotype was obtained from a man aged 18-30 years with type 1 diabetes. Sequencing used central memory CD4+ T cells from blood. This chain's CDR3 is CASSLARWGGAPETQYF. The CDR3 region has the DNA TGTGCCAGCAGCTTAGCGCGTTGGGGGGGGGCCCCAGAGACCCAGTACTTC.